Below, 30 T cell receptor beta chains from the same sample are listed, as sequenced in a study of blood T cell repertoires in COVID-19 (dated by TCRdb to between 2020 and 2021). The library was made by the immunoSEQ multiplex PCR assay. The source is immuneACCESS, and TCRdb retained only in-frame sequences with V and J called. Part of the clones is not carried over; for the studies checked, unresolved V genes explain less than half of this, and the remainder is unexplained. This sample comprises 55,000 to 85,000 clones, roughly 86% of them detected only once. The ten largest account for roughly 0.83% of the sample. Input material: peripheral blood. These receptors all come from a woman in her 70s with acute or convalescent COVID-19.

This clone has only a few counts. The rearrangement links TRBV7-2 to TRBJ2-3; D is possibly TRBD2 (6 bases). V gave up 5 bases and J gave up 2 bases, with 14 bases separating them. The CDR3 extends over 15 amino acids. In germline, CDR1 is SGHTA, CDR2 FQGNSA. Here the CDR3 reads CASSLIGRDTDTQYF. The CDR3 region has the DNA TGTGCCAGCAGCCTGATCGGGAGAGACACAGATACGCAGTATTTT.

CDR3 loop: CASSSRDRVQAFF. The CDR3 DNA follows: TGTGCCAGCAGCTCCAGGGACAGGGTACAGGCTTTCTTT. This sequence joins TRBV5-5 and TRBJ1-1, with TRBD1 matching 9 bases. Germline trimming cut 3 bases from V and 11 bases from J; bases unmatched to any gene: 8. The CDR3 is made up of 13 amino acids. Germline CDR1 reads SGHKS; CDR2 reads YYEKEE (reference sequence). The whole variable domain, filled in from reference TRBV5-5 and TRBJ1-1, reads DAGVTQSPTHLIKTRGQQVTLRCSPISGHKSVSWYQQVLGQGPQFIFQYYEKEERGRGNFPDRFSARQFPNYSSELNVNALLLGDSALYLCASSSRDRVQAFFGQGTRLTVV.

J is TRBJ1-1 and V is TRBV6-1; no firm D call. The germline gives CDR1 MNHNS, CDR2 SASEGT. The V end lost 1 base, the J end lost 7 bases, and 13 bases lay between the germline ends. The CDR3 contains 14 residues. The CDR3 sequence: CASSEGTGRDEAFF. The CDR3, as DNA: TGTGCCAGCAGTGAAGGAACGGGAAGGGATGAAGCTTTCTTT.

This clone came up a few times. The chain uses TRBV5-8 and TRBJ1-1, with 9 bases identical to TRBD1. CDR1 SGHTS and CDR2 YDEGEE come from the germline V gene. CDR3 length: 15 residues. V was pared by 4 bases and J by 1 base, with 5 bases of the junction left unmatched. The CDR3 region has the DNA TGTGCCAGCAGCCTCCGGACAGGGGCGAACACTGAAGCTTTCTTT. Its translation is CASSLRTGANTEAFF. Variable domain in full (rest from reference TRBV5-8 and TRBJ1-1): EAGVTQSPTHLIKTRGQQATLRCSPISGHTSVYWYQQALGLGLQFLLWYDEGEERNRGNFPPRFSGRQFPNYSSELNVNALELEDSALYLCASSLRTGANTEAFFGQGTRLTVV.

This rearrangement joins TRBV19 to TRBJ2-2; 7 nucleotides line up with TRBD1. Per the germline V gene, CDR1 is LNHDA and CDR2 is SQIVND (reference sequence). J was trimmed by 7 bases and V by 6 bases; bases with no gene match: 11. CDR3 size: 15 residues. The CDR3 loop is CASSVGTAPYGELFF. CDR3 DNA: TGTGCCAGTAGCGTCGGGACAGCACCTTACGGGGAGCTGTTTTTT.

This clone was picked up one time. The chain uses TRBV6-2 or TRBV6-3 and TRBJ2-7; 8 bases fit TRBD2. From germline, CDR1 is MNHEY and CDR2 SVGEGT. CDR3 length: 15 amino acids. V dropped 6 bases and J dropped 0; count of bases not matched to a gene: 7. The CDR3 bases are TGTGCCAGCAGCCGCGGGGGGTCCGGCTCCTACGAGCAGTACTTC. Translating gives CASSRGGSGSYEQYF.

This clone has a single count. CDR3 region: CASSLVASSATEAFF. The CDR3 nucleotides read TGTGCCAGCAGCTTAGTGGCCAGTTCTGCCACTGAAGCTTTCTTT. The V and J genes are TRBV11-2 and TRBJ1-1, with no clear D. Germline V gene sequence: CDR1 SGHAT, CDR2 FQNNGV. The CDR3 has 15 amino acids. The ends were cut back, 1 base at V and 4 bases at J, with 13 bases in the middle.

V usage is TRBV30 and J usage is TRBJ1-3; possibly TRBD1 for D (6 bases). From germline, CDR1 is GTSNPN and CDR2 SVGIG (reference sequence). Between the trimmed V and J ends, which lost 5 bases and 0 bases, there was a span of 11 bases. The CDR3 loop spans 14 amino acids. The CDR3 here is CAWGLGGSGNTIYF. For the CDR3, the DNA is TGTGCCTGGGGCTTAGGGGGCTCTGGAAACACCATATATTTT. The variable domain in full, with the rest retrieved from reference TRBV30 and TRBJ1-3, is SQTIHQWPATLVQPVGSPLSLECTVEGTSNPNLYWYRQAAGRGLQLLFYSVGIGQISSEVPQNLSASRPQDRQFILSSKKLLLSDSGFYLCAWGLGGSGNTIYFGEGSWLTVV.

The chain couples TRBV6-5 to TRBJ2-3; TRBD2 matches at 8 bases. The germline V gene has CDR1 MNHEY and CDR2 SVGAGI. V shed 8 bases and J 1 base; nucleotides not matched to a gene: 5. CDR3 length equals 14 residues. This chain's CDR3 is CASASGSGTDTQYF. CDR3 in DNA: TGTGCCAGCGCGAGCGGGAGTGGCACAGATACGCAGTATTTT.

The chain uses TRBV11-1 and TRBJ1-6; no firm D call. CDR3 length equals 14 residues. Trimming pared 5 bases from V and 10 bases from J, leaving 15 bases between. Germline CDR1 reads SGHAT; CDR2 reads FQDESV (reference sequence). This CDR3 is CASSQRGSGSPLHF. The CDR3 nucleotides read TGTGCCAGCAGCCAACGAGGTTCCGGATCACCCCTCCACTTT.

V gene TRBV5-5 combines with J gene TRBJ2-1; 11 bases are shared with TRBD2. Germline CDR1 is SGHKS and CDR2 is YYEKEE (reference sequence). Trimming at V came to 3 bases and at J to 8 bases, leaving 10 bases not matched to a gene. This CDR3 region has 16 residues. The CDR3 loop reads CASSSTNSGRAYEQFF. The CDR3 DNA is TGTGCCAGCAGCTCTACTAATAGCGGGAGGGCTTATGAGCAGTTCTTC.

This clone was detected only once. The J gene is TRBJ2-5, the V gene TRBV27; TRBD2 matches at 8 bases. CDR3 length: 14 amino acids. Germline CDR1 is MNHEY and CDR2 is SMNVEV (reference sequence). With 4 bases clipped from V and 2 bases from J, the junction kept 3 bases outside the gene matches. CDR3 residues: CASSSRLAQETQYF. CDR3 bases: TGTGCCAGCAGTTCCCGACTAGCGCAAGAGACCCAGTACTTC.

This rearrangement joins TRBV3-1 (or the pseudogene TRBV3-2) to TRBJ2-7; D ambiguous. CDR1 is LGHDT and CDR2 is YNNKEL in the germline V gene (reference sequence). Trimming took off 4 bases at V and 4 bases at J, with 8 bases between the two ends. CDR3 length: 12 amino acids. As DNA, the CDR3 is TGTGCCAGCAGCCGAGAGTTATACGAGCAGTACTTC. It specifies CASSRELYEQYF.

The chain carries TRBV5-1 and TRBJ2-6; D is undetermined. The CDR3 extends over 15 amino acids. V was trimmed by 0 bases and J by 4 bases, leaving 8 bases between them. Looked up from germline, CDR1 is SGHRS and CDR2 is YFSETQ. The CDR3 DNA sequence: TGCGCCAGCAGCTTGGCCCTTGCGGGGGCCAACGTCCTGACTTTC. The encoded protein is CASSLALAGANVLTF.

This chain connects TRBV9 to TRBJ1-3, with D possibly TRBD1 on 6 matching bases. The CDR3 is 15 amino acids. Germline CDR1 reads SGDLS; CDR2 reads YYNGEE. Trimming took 0 bases from V and 4 from J, leaving 11 bases between them. CDR3 nucleotide sequence: TGTGCCAGCAGCGTAGAGGGGCAGGGGGGAAACACCATATATTTT. It specifies CASSVEGQGGNTIYF.

V is TRBV19 and J is TRBJ2-5; 7 bases match TRBD1. The germline V gene encodes CDR1 LNHDA and CDR2 SQIVND (reference sequence). V gave up 8 bases and J gave up 3 bases; unmatched junction bases: 3. The CDR3 has 12 residues. CDR3 DNA sequence: TGTGCCAGTGCACAGGGGAAAGAGACCCAGTACTTC. Translating gives CASAQGKETQYF.

The rearrangement links TRBV27 to TRBJ1-2; D is ambiguous. This CDR3 is built from 16 residues. Trimming cost V 3 bases and J 3 bases, with 17 bases left between them. Germline V CDR1 and CDR2: MNHEY, SMNVEV (reference sequence). The CDR3 region has the DNA TGTGCCAGCAGTTTCTCCCCTCTCGTAAGCGACTATGGCTACACCTTC. Its translation: CASSFSPLVSDYGYTF.

This clone was seen more than once but under ten times. V is TRBV5-6 and J is TRBJ1-1; D remains unclear. CDR1 is SGHDT, CDR2 YYEEEE, per germline. V was trimmed by 3 bases and J by 6 bases, leaving 6 bases between them. The CDR3 has 11 residues. CDR3 in DNA: TGTGCCAGCAGCTACGGGGCTGAAGCTTTCTTT. It codes for CASSYGAEAFF.

The V and J genes are TRBV6-5 and TRBJ1-4; TRBD1 matches 9 bases. CDR3 length: 14 amino acids. V trimming: 6 bases; J trimming: 4 bases; junction bases outside the gene matches: 3. Germline V gene lookup returns CDR1 MNHEY and CDR2 SVGAGI. CDR3: CASRRTGDNEKLFF. The CDR3 DNA sequence: TGTGCCAGCAGGAGGACAGGGGATAATGAAAAACTGTTTTTT.

The CDR3 region is CASSALGFENTIYF. In DNA form, the CDR3 reads TGTGCCAGCAGTGCACTAGGATTTGAAAACACCATATATTTT. The chain has TRBV2 and TRBJ1-3, with D hard to call. V shed 4 bases and J shed 6 bases, with 13 bases lying between them. Looked up from germline, CDR1 is SNHLY and CDR2 is FYNNEI. CDR3 length equals 14 residues.

J is TRBJ1-5 and V is TRBV14; D call uncertain. The V end lost 3 bases, the J end lost 4 bases, and 7 bases lay between the germline ends. The CDR3 runs to 13 residues. Germline loops: CDR1 SGHDN, CDR2 FVKESK. Here the CDR3 reads CASSQAGNQPQHF. In DNA form, the CDR3 reads TGTGCCAGCAGCCAGGCGGGGAATCAGCCCCAGCATTTT.

This chain links TRBV12-3 or TRBV12-4 with TRBJ1-1; weak D call: TRBD1 (5 bases). This CDR3 spans 13 amino acids. Trimming left V 5 bases short and J 1 base short, with 8 bases between. Here the CDR3 DNA reads TGTGCCAGCAGTCCGACAGCGAACACTGAAGCTTTCTTT. Its protein is CASSPTANTEAFF.

This clone has only a few counts. This chain joins TRBV7-2 and TRBJ1-4; D is uncertain. This CDR3 region has 15 residues. The V gene's germline CDR1 is SGHTA and CDR2 FQGNSA. V lost 3 bases, J lost 6 bases, and 14 bases lay in between. CDR3 bases: TGTGCCAGCAGCTTTGTAGGGAGCCAGGATGAAAAACTGTTTTTT. As protein: CASSFVGSQDEKLFF.

The chain is built from TRBV11-3 and TRBJ1-6, with TRBD1 matching 9 bases. The CDR3 spans 18 residues. The ends lost 1 base at V and 0 bases at J; junction bases unmatched: 4. The V gene's germline CDR1 is SGHNT and CDR2 YENEEA. CDR3 nucleotide sequence: TGTGCCAGCAGCTTAGCAGACAGGGGGAGCTCCTATAATTCACCCCTCCACTTT. Protein: CASSLADRGSSYNSPLHF.

The rearrangement uses TRBV6-1 and TRBJ1-1; 8 bases map to TRBD1. The length of the CDR3 is 15 residues. CDR1 is MNHNS, CDR2 SASEGT, per germline. The V and J ends lost 5 bases and 0 bases, in that order; junction bases with no gene match: 5. CDR3 bases: TGTGCCAGCAGTCACCGGACAGGGATGAACACTGAAGCTTTCTTT. Translated: CASSHRTGMNTEAFF.

The chain is built from TRBV2 and TRBJ1-4, with TRBD1 as a possible D gene (6 bases). Germline V lookup: CDR1 SNHLY, CDR2 FYNNEI. The CDR3 contains 13 residues. V lost 8 bases to trimming and J lost 8 bases, with 15 bases between them. The CDR3 spells CASEKGRGEKLFF. The CDR3 DNA follows: TGTGCCAGCGAGAAGGGGAGGGGGGAAAAACTGTTTTTT.

This clone was seen more than once but under ten times. This chain links TRBV5-5 with TRBJ1-1; possibly TRBD1 for D (5 bases). Per the germline V gene, CDR1 is SGHKS and CDR2 is YYEKEE (reference sequence). The ends were cut back, 1 base at V and 0 bases at J, with 7 bases in the middle. The CDR3 spans 14 residues. CDR3 sequence (DNA): TGTGCCAGCAGCTTGCTGACAGTGAACACTGAAGCTTTCTTT. This codes for CASSLLTVNTEAFF.

V is TRBV25-1 and J is TRBJ1-6, with D unclear. The V gene lost 6 bases and the J gene lost 4 bases, with 4 bases spanning the gap. This CDR3 region has 12 residues. Germline V gene data show CDR1 as MGHDK and CDR2 as SYGVNS. In nucleotides, the CDR3 is TGTGCCAGCAGCGCGTATAATTCACCCCTCCACTTT. Its translation: CASSAYNSPLHF.

The chain couples TRBV27 to TRBJ1-4; 8 nucleotides agree with TRBD1. V shed 4 bases, J shed 8 bases, and the junction held 9 bases outside the gene matches. This CDR3 is built from 15 residues. Germline assignment: CDR1 MNHEY and CDR2 SMNVEV (reference sequence). The CDR3 bases are TGTGCCAGCAGTTCCCACAGGGGGGGAAAAGAAAAACTGTTTTTT. It specifies CASSSHRGGKEKLFF.

The rearrangement joins TRBV10-3 to TRBJ1-2, with 7 bases lining up with TRBD1. After removal of 6 bases from V and 4 bases from J, the junction contained 8 bases not matched to a gene. CDR1 and CDR2 from the germline V gene are ENHRY and SYGVKD. CDR3 size: 14 residues. The chain's CDR3 is CAIRPPGQFYGYTF. Written as DNA, the CDR3 is TGTGCCATCAGACCTCCGGGACAGTTCTATGGCTACACCTTC.